The following is a TCR beta chain sequence with its context. Its antigen is unidentified. Each single cDNA molecule received a unique molecular identifier. TCRdb reprocessed the 5' RACE reads with MiXCR, giving one entry per CDR3 protein. The table lists approximately 83,000 distinct CDR3 sequences, more than 13% of them singletons. The sample belongs to a study of early T cells in non-severe SARS-CoV-2 infection. About the research overall: Sequencing was performed on bulk RNA from unsorted whole blood, leaving chains unpaired. Study-level results: Anti-spike CD8 specificities were favored by VDJdb matching, whose results missed private and CD4 specificities.

The CDR3 is 16 residues long. V was clipped by 1 base and J by 2 bases, with 14 bases between them. Germline values: CDR1 MNHNS, CDR2 SASEGT. The receptor's source is an adult who was a healthcare worker with PCR-confirmed SARS-CoV-2 infection or an uninfected control (not recorded which). What was sequenced was whole blood. This sequence joins TRBV6-1 and TRBJ2-5, with D possibly matching TRBD1 (6 bases). CDR3 protein: CASSEGPGHPQETQYF. Here the CDR3 DNA reads TGTGCCAGCAGTGAAGGACCGGGACACCCGCAAGAGACCCAGTACTTC.